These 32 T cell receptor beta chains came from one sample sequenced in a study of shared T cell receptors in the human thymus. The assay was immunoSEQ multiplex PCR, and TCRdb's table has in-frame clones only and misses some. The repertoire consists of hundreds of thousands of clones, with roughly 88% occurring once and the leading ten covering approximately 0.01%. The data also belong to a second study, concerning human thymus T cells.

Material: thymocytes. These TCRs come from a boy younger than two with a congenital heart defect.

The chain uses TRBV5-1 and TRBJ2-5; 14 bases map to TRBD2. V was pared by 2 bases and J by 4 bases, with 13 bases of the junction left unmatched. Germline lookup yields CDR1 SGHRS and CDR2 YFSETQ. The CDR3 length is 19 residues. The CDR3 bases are TGCGCCAGCAGCTTATCGGGACTAGCGGGAGAGTTGGGTCCAGAGACCCAGTACTTC. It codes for CASSLSGLAGELGPETQYF.

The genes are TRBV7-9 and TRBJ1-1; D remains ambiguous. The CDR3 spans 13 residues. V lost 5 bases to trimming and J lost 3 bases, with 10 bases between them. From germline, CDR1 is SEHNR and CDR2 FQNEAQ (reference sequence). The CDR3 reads CASSQAGHTEAFF. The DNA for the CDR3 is TGTGCCAGCAGCCAGGCAGGCCACACTGAAGCTTTCTTT.

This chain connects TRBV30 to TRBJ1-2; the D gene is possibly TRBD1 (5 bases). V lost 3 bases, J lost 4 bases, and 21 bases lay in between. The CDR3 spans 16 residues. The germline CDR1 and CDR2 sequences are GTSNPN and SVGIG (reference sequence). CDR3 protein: CAWRGREGGVGYGYTF. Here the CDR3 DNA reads TGTGCCTGGAGGGGCAGGGAGGGAGGGGTAGGCTATGGCTACACCTTC. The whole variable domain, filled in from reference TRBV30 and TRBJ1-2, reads SQTIHQWPATLVQPVGSPLSLECTVEGTSNPNLYWYRQAAGRGLQLLFYSVGIGQISSEVPQNLSASRPQDRQFILSSKKLLLSDSGFYLCAWRGREGGVGYGYTFGSGTRLTVV.

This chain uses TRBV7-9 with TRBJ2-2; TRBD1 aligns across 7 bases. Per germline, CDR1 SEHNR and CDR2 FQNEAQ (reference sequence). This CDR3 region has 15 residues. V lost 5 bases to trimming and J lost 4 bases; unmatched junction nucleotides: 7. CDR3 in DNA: TGTGCCAGCAGCCCGACAGGGATAGGCACCGGGGAGCTGTTTTTT. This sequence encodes CASSPTGIGTGELFF.

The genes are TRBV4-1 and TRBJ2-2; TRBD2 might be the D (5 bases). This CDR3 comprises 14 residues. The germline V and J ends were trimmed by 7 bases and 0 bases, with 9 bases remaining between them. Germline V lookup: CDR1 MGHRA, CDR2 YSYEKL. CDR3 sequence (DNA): TGCGCCAGCACCCGAGCGGCGAACACCGGGGAGCTGTTTTTT. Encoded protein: CASTRAANTGELFF.

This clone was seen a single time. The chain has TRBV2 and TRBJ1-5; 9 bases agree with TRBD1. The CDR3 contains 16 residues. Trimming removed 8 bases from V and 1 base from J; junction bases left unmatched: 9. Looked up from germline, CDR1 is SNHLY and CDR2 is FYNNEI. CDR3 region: CASRPRGQGSNQPQHF. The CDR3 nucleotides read TGTGCCAGCCGCCCAAGGGGACAGGGCAGCAATCAGCCCCAGCATTTT.

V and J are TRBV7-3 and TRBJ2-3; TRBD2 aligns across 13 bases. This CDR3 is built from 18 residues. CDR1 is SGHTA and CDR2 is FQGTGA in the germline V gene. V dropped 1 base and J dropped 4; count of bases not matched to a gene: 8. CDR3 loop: CASSLKGLAGLPPDTQYF. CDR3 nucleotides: TGTGCCAGCAGCTTAAAGGGACTAGCGGGATTGCCCCCAGATACGCAGTATTTT.

CDR3 bases: TGTGCCACCAGCAGAGGCCCCCGAGAGGGGGTAAATTGGTCTGGGGCCAACGTCCTGACTTTC. Protein: CATSRGPREGVNWSGANVLTF. V and J are TRBV15 and TRBJ2-6; the D gene is possibly TRBD1 (6 bases). Per germline, CDR1 LNHNV and CDR2 YYDKDF (reference sequence). The CDR3 covers 21 residues. The germline V and J ends were trimmed by 1 base and 1 base, with 23 bases remaining between them.

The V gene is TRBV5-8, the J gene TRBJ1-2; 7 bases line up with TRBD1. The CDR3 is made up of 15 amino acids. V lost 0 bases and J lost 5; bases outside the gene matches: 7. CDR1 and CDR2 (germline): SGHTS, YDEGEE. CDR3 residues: CASSLGTTGDYGYTF. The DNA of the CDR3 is TGTGCCAGCAGCTTGGGTACTACAGGGGATTATGGCTACACCTTC. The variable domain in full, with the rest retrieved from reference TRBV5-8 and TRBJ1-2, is EAGVTQSPTHLIKTRGQQATLRCSPISGHTSVYWYQQALGLGLQFLLWYDEGEERNRGNFPPRFSGRQFPNYSSELNVNALELEDSALYLCASSLGTTGDYGYTFGSGTRLTVV.

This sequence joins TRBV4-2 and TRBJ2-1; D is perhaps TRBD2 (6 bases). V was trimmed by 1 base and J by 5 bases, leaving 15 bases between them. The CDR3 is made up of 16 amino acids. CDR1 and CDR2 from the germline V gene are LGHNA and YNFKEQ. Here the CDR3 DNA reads TGTGCCAGCAGCCAAGTGGGGCGGGATGGAAACAATGAGCAGTTCTTC. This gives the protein CASSQVGRDGNNEQFF.

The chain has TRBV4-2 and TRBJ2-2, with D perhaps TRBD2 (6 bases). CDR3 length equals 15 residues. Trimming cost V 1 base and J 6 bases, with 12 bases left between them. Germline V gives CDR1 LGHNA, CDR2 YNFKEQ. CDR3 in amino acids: CASSQGGGESGELFF. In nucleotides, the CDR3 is TGTGCCAGCAGCCAAGGGGGCGGGGAGTCCGGGGAGCTGTTTTTT.

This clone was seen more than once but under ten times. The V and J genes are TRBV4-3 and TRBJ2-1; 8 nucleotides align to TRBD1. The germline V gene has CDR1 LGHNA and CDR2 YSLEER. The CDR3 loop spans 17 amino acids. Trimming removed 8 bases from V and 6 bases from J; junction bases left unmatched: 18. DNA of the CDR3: TGCGCCAGCGCATCCCTGTTAGACAGGGGTTGGCCCAATGAGCAGTTCTTC. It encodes CASASLLDRGWPNEQFF.

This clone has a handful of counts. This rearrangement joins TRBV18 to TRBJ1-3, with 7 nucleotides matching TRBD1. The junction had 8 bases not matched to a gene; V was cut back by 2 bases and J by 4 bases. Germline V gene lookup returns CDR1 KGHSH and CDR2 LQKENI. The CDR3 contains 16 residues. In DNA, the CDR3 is TGTGCCAGCTCACCAGCTCCAGGGGGGCCCGGAAACACCATATATTTT. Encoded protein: CASSPAPGGPGNTIYF.

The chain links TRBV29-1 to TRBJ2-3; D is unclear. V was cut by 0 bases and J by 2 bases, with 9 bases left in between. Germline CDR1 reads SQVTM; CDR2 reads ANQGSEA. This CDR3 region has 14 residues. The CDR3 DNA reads TGCAGCGTTGAAGATCCGTCCCCCACAGATACGCAGTATTTT. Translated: CSVEDPSPTDTQYF.

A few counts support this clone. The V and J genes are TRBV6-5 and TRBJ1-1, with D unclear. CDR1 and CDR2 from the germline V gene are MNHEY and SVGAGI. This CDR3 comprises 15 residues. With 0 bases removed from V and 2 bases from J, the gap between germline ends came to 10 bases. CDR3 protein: CASSYSRSGNTEAFF. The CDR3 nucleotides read TGTGCCAGCAGTTACTCGCGGTCCGGTAACACTGAAGCTTTCTTT.

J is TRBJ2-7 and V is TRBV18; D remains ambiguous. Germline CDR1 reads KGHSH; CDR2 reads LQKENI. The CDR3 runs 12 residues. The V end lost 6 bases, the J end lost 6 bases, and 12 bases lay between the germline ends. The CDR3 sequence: CASSPPRGEQYF. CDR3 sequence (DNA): TGTGCCAGCTCCCCCCCCCGAGGCGAGCAGTACTTC.

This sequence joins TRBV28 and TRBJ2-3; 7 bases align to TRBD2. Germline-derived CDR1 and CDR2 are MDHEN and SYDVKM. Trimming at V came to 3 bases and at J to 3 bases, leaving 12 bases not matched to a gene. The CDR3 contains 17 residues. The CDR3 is CASSFRGRAEGTDTQYF. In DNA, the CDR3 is TGTGCCAGCAGTTTCAGAGGGAGGGCCGAAGGGACAGATACGCAGTATTTT.

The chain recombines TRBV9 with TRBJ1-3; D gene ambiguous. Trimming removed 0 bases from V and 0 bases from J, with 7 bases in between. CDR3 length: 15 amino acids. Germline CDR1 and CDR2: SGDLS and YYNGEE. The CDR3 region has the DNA TGTGCCAGCAGCGTAGGGGCCAACTCTGGAAACACCATATATTTT. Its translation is CASSVGANSGNTIYF.

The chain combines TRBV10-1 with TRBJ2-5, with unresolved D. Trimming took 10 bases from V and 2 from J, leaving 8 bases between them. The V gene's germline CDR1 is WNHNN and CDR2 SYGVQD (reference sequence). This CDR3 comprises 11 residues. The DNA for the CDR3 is TGCGCCACCGCGTATCAAGAGACCCAGTACTTC. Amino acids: CATAYQETQYF.

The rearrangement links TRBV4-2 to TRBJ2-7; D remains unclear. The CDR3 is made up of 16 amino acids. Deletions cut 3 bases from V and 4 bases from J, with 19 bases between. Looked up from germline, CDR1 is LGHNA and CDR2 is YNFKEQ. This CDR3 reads CASSQLVSALTYEQYF. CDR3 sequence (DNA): TGTGCCAGCAGCCAGTTAGTAAGTGCCCTAACTTACGAGCAGTACTTC.

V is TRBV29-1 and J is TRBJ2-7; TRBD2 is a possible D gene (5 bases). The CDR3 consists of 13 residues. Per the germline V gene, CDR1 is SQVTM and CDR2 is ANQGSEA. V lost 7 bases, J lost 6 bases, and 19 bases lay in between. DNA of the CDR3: TGCAGCGCCAGCGACCGGGATTGGGGCGAGCAGTACTTC. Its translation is CSASDRDWGEQYF.

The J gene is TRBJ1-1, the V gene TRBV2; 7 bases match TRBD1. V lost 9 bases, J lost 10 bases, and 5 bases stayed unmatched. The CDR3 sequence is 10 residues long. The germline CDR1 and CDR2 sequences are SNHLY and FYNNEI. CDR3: CASPGGVAFF. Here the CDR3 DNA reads TGTGCCAGTCCAGGGGGTGTAGCTTTCTTT.

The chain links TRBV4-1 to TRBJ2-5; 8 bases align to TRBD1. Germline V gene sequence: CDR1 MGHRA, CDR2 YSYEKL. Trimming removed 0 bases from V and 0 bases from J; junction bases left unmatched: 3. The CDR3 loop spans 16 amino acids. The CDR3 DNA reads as TGCGCCAGCAGCCAAGATCCGGACAGGGACCAAGAGACCCAGTACTTC. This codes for CASSQDPDRDQETQYF.

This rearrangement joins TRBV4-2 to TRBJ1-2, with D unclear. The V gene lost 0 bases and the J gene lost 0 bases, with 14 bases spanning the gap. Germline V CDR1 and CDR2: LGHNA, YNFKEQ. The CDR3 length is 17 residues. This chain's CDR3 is CASSQEIGLVANYGYTF. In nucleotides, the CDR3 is TGTGCCAGCAGCCAAGAAATTGGACTGGTCGCTAACTATGGCTACACCTTC.

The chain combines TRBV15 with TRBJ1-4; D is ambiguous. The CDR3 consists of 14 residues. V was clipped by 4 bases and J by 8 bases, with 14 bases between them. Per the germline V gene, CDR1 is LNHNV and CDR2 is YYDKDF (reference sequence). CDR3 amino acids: CATSTGPAGEKLFF. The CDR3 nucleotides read TGTGCCACCAGCACGGGTCCCGCGGGGGAAAAACTGTTTTTT.

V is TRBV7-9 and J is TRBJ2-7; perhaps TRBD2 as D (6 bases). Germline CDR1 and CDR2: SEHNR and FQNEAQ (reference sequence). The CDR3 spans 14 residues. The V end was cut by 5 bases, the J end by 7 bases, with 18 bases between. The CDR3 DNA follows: TGTGCCAGCAGCCCTATGGCGACTAGGGAGGAGCAGTACTTC. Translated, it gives CASSPMATREEQYF. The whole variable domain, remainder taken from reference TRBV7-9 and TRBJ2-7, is DTGVSQNPRHKITKRGQNVTFRCDPISEHNRLYWYRQTLGQGPEFLTYFQNEAQLEKSRLLSDRFSAERPKGSFSTLEIQRTEQGDSAMYLCASSPMATREEQYFGPGTRLTVT.

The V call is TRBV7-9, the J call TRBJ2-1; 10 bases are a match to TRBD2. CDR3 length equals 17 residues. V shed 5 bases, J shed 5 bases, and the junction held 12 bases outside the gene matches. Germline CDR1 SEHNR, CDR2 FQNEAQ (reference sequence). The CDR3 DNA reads TGTGCCAGCAGCGGGATGGAAGCGGGAGGGCCTCACAATGAGCAGTTCTTC. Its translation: CASSGMEAGGPHNEQFF.

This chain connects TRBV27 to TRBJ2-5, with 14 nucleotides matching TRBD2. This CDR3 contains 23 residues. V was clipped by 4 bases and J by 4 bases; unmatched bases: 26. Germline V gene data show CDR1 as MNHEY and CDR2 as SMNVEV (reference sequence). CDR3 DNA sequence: TGTGCCAGCAGTTCGCTCCCCAGTCCCTCTTTCACGGGACTAGCGGGAGAGGGAGAGACCCAGTACTTC. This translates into CASSSLPSPSFTGLAGEGETQYF.

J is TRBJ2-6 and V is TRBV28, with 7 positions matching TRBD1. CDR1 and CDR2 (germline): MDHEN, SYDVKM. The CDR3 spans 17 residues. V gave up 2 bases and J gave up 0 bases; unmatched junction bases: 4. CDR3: CASSLEGAISGANVLTF. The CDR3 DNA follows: TGTGCCAGCAGTTTAGAGGGGGCGATCTCTGGGGCCAACGTCCTGACTTTC.

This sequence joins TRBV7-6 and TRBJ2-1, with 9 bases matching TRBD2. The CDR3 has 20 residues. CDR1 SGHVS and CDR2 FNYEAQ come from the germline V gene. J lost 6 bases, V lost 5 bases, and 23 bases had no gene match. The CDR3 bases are TGTGCCAGCAGCCCAAACTACGCTAGCGGGAAATCATGGGGGCTCAATGAGCAGTTCTTC. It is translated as CASSPNYASGKSWGLNEQFF.

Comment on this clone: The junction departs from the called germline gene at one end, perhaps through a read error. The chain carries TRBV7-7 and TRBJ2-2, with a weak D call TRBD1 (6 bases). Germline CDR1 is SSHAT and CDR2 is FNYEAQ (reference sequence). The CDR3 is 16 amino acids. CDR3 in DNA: TGTGCTAGCAGCGACCTCCCGGGACAAGACACCGGGGAGCTGTTTTTT. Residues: CASSDLPGQDTGELFF.

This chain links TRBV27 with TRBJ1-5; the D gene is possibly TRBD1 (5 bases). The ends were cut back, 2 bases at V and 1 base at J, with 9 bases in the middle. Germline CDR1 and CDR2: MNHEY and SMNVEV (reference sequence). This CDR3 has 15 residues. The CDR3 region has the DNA TGTGCCAGCAGTTTAAGTCACAGGAGCAATCAGCCCCAGCATTTT. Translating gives CASSLSHRSNQPQHF.